A single sample gave rise to the 13 T cell receptor beta chains below, sequenced in a study of PD-1 blockade in mismatch repair-deficient tumors. Here immunoSEQ multiplex PCR was the method, and the copy in TCRdb shows in-frame clones only, minus some. The profile shows 56,000 or so clones, around four fifths of them singletons. Sample: peripheral blood, taken 4 weeks after starting pembrolizumab. The receptors originated from an adult with mismatch repair-deficient cancer.

The J gene is TRBJ2-7, the V gene TRBV7-9; TRBD2 is a possible D gene (6 bases). V was trimmed by 3 bases and J by 3 bases, leaving 12 bases between them. This CDR3 comprises 14 residues. Germline CDR1 and CDR2: SEHNR and FQNEAQ (reference sequence). CDR3 loop: CASSLLEGFYEQYF. CDR3 coding DNA: TGTGCCAGCAGCTTGTTGGAGGGATTCTACGAGCAGTACTTC.

CDR3 coding DNA: TGTGCCAGTAGTATTGGGGCAGGGGGGTACAATGAGCAGTTCTTC. This gives the protein CASSIGAGGYNEQFF. The chain uses TRBV19 and TRBJ2-1; weak D call: TRBD1 (7 bases). The CDR3 consists of 15 residues. V lost 3 bases and J lost 4, with 13 bases in between. CDR1 and CDR2 from the germline V gene are LNHDA and SQIVND (reference sequence).

The gene calls are TRBV4-1 and TRBJ2-7; no firm D call. The V end was cut by 3 bases, the J end by 5 bases, with 17 bases between. The CDR3 has 15 amino acids. The germline CDR1 and CDR2 sequences are MGHRA and YSYEKL. In DNA, the CDR3 is TGCGCCAGCAGCCAGCCCTTAAGGAGCAAGGACGAGCAGTACTTC. It translates to CASSQPLRSKDEQYF.

This clone was detected a few times. The V and J genes are TRBV27 and TRBJ2-7; 7 bases align to TRBD1. The germline V gene has CDR1 MNHEY and CDR2 SMNVEV (reference sequence). The CDR3 length is 16 residues. Losses at the gene ends were 7 bases for V and 6 bases for J; bases not matched to a gene: 18. In nucleotides, the CDR3 is TGTGCCAGCATCCAGGGCGATCGACAGGGACGGGGCGAGCAGTACTTC. Residues: CASIQGDRQGRGEQYF.

The V and J genes are TRBV7-8 and TRBJ2-7; 8 bases fit TRBD1. This CDR3 contains 14 residues. The V segment lost 5 bases and the J segment 3 bases; nucleotides outside the gene matches: 6. CDR1 and CDR2 (germline): SGHVS, FQNEAQ. CDR3 loop: CASSTGQVFYEQYF. DNA of the CDR3: TGTGCCAGCAGCACGGGACAGGTATTCTACGAGCAGTACTTC.

This sequence joins TRBV7-9 and TRBJ2-1, with 9 bases lining up with TRBD1. The CDR3 totals 15 residues. CDR1 SEHNR and CDR2 FQNEAQ come from the germline V gene (reference sequence). With 3 bases clipped from V and 4 bases from J, the junction kept 4 bases outside the gene matches. The CDR3 loop reads CASSFTGGAYNEQFF. Here the CDR3 DNA reads TGTGCCAGCAGCTTTACAGGGGGCGCTTACAATGAGCAGTTCTTC.

This rearrangement joins TRBV7-8 to TRBJ2-1, with 9 bases identical to TRBD2. The CDR3 sequence is 14 residues long. With 5 bases clipped from V and 9 bases from J, the junction kept 8 bases outside the gene matches. In germline, CDR1 is SGHVS, CDR2 FQNEAQ. In DNA, the CDR3 is TGTGCCAGCAGCGCCGCGGGAGGGCCCGGTGAGCAGTTCTTC. This sequence encodes CASSAAGGPGEQFF.

This chain uses TRBV9 with TRBJ2-1, with 7 bases matching TRBD1. Germline trimming cut 7 bases from V and 2 bases from J; bases unmatched to any gene: 12. From germline, CDR1 is SGDLS and CDR2 YYNGEE. This CDR3 contains 16 residues. CDR3 sequence: CASGPRDRAAYNEQFF. The CDR3 DNA sequence: TGTGCCAGCGGGCCGCGTGACAGGGCTGCCTACAATGAGCAGTTCTTC. Full variable domain (rest looked up from reference TRBV9 and TRBJ2-1): DSGVTQTPKHLITATGQRVTLRCSPRSGDLSVYWYQQSLDQGLQFLIQYYNGEERAKGNILERFSAQQFPDLHSELNLSSLELGDSALYFCASGPRDRAAYNEQFFGPGTRLTVL.

This clone appeared a single time. The chain is built from TRBV18 and TRBJ2-1; 10 bases fit TRBD2. The germline V gene encodes CDR1 KGHSH and CDR2 LQKENI. This CDR3 comprises 17 residues. Germline trimming cut 0 bases from V and 10 bases from J; bases unmatched to any gene: 12. The CDR3 protein is CASSPPAGTSVLLEQFF. The CDR3 DNA reads TGTGCCAGCTCACCACCGGCCGGGACTAGCGTCTTATTGGAGCAGTTCTTC.

The chain combines TRBV6-5 with TRBJ2-7; 13 bases are a match to TRBD2. The junction had 9 bases not matched to a gene; V was cut back by 4 bases and J by 6 bases. The germline gives CDR1 MNHEY, CDR2 SVGAGI. CDR3 length: 16 residues. The CDR3 DNA follows: TGTGCCAGCAGTTTAACTCGGACTAGCGGGAGAGCCGAGCAGTACTTC. Its protein product is CASSLTRTSGRAEQYF.

This chain links TRBV6-1 with TRBJ2-1; 10 bases line up with TRBD2. V dropped 2 bases and J dropped 10; count of bases not matched to a gene: 5. The CDR3 is 14 amino acids. Germline CDR1 reads MNHNS; CDR2 reads SASEGT. CDR3 nucleotide sequence: TGTGCCAGCAGTGAACTAGCGGGAGCACTGGAGCAGTTCTTC. Translating gives CASSELAGALEQFF.

This clone appeared many times. This sequence joins TRBV4-1 and TRBJ2-3, with a possible D match to TRBD2 (5 bases). The CDR3 totals 14 residues. V shed 1 base and J shed 0 bases, with 5 bases lying between them. CDR1 is MGHRA and CDR2 is YSYEKL in the germline V gene. The DNA for the CDR3 is TGCGCCAGCAGCCAAGGCGGGAGCACAGATACGCAGTATTTT. Translation: CASSQGGSTDTQYF.

This clone was seen a single time. V is TRBV5-6 and J is TRBJ2-6; possibly TRBD2 for D (7 bases). Germline values: CDR1 SGHDT, CDR2 YYEEEE. The CDR3 spans 17 residues. Trimming took 1 base from V and 1 from J, leaving 12 bases between them. The CDR3 protein is CASSLSGGASGANVLTF. CDR3 nucleotide sequence: TGTGCCAGCAGCTTGTCGGGGGGCGCGTCTGGGGCCAACGTCCTGACTTTC.